This record covers a single T cell receptor (beta chain). Its cognate antigen is unknown. It was with 60 Vbeta and 13 Jbeta primers that the PCR ran. Generated by immunoSEQ multiplex PCR, the TCRdb table keeps only in-frame clones and is missing some. The sample has 90,000 to 140,000 clones; around 80% are singletons. This specimen belongs to a study of cytomegalovirus exposure and HLA in healthy donors. About the research overall: Early released data comprised tens of millions of unique TCRs from HLA-typed donors. Whole-study results and caveats: Across all donors, roughly uniform sequencing depth was an assumption of the presence/absence analyses. The study labeled 180 or so TCR beta chains cytomegalovirus-associated.

The TCR was taken from a man under 40 in good health and CMV-seropositive. Sequencing input: PBMCs.

The CDR3 sequence is CASSTGLADQETQYF. The CDR3 coding sequence is TGTGCCAGCAGCACGGGACTAGCGGACCAAGAGACCCAGTACTTC. This chain joins TRBV7-9 and TRBJ2-5, with 11 bases identical to TRBD2. The CDR3 totals 15 residues. Germline lookup yields CDR1 SEHNR and CDR2 FQNEAQ (reference sequence). V dropped 5 bases and J dropped 0; count of bases not matched to a gene: 2.